This T cell receptor beta chain was profiled in a study of PD-1 blockade in classical Hodgkin lymphoma. Sequencing was performed with immunoSEQ multiplex PCR; in TCRdb, only in-frame clones are kept and a portion is missing. The sample lists nearly 25,000 clones, about 74% seen once, with about 8.6% in the top ten. Study-wide results and caveats: Similar baseline diversity was found in complete responders and newly diagnosed patients. TCR diversity rose significantly by C4D1 in CD4+ but not CD8+ cells. Reported baseline diversity: healthy donors highest, relapsed/refractory patients lowest.

This clone occurred a few times. The antigen remains undetermined. Germline V gives CDR1 KGHSH, CDR2 LQKENI. The CDR3 is 14 residues long. V lost 0 bases and J 3 bases, leaving 9 bases between the germline ends. Each patient relapsed following autologous stem cell transplantation, and prior brentuximab vedotin exposure differed. Complete response, partial response or progressive disease made up the best responses. This sample comprised peripheral blood mononuclear cells (PBMCs), obtained before the second cycle of nivolumab. This sequence joins TRBV18 and TRBJ2-7, with D perhaps matching TRBD2 (5 bases). The receptor was isolated from a human donor with classical Hodgkin lymphoma. The CDR3 region has the DNA TGTGCCAGCTCACCACCGGGAGTGGACTACGAGCAGTACTTC. Translated: CASSPPGVDYEQYF.